This passage covers 16 T cell receptor beta chains from one sample sequenced in a study of blood T cell repertoires in COVID-19. TCRdb's table, derived via immunoSEQ multiplex PCR, lists solely in-frame clones and lacks some. The sample yields 65,000 to 90,000 clones, 77% seen once. The material sequenced was peripheral blood. The receptors shown here come from a man between 65 and 85 years old with COVID-19, enrolled during active disease.

The gene calls are TRBV7-9 and TRBJ1-4, with D perhaps matching TRBD1 (5 bases). Per germline, CDR1 SEHNR and CDR2 FQNEAQ (reference sequence). The CDR3 sequence is 14 residues long. Trimming removed 1 base at V and 10 bases at J, with 13 bases between. In DNA form, the CDR3 reads TGTGCCAGCAGCTTAGGGACGGAGGGACGAAAACTGTTTTTT. This codes for CASSLGTEGRKLFF. The full variable domain, its missing parts supplied by reference TRBV7-9 and TRBJ1-4, is DTGVSQNPRHKITKRGQNVTFRCDPISEHNRLYWYRQTLGQGPEFLTYFQNEAQLEKSRLLSDRFSAERPKGSFSTLEIQRTEQGDSAMYLCASSLGTEGRKLFFGSGTQLSVL.

This clone has just a few counts. The chain has TRBV18 and TRBJ1-6; 9 positions agree with TRBD1. CDR1 is KGHSH, CDR2 LQKENI, per germline. The J segment lost 10 bases and the V segment lost 0 bases, leaving 10 bases of the junction unmatched. CDR3 length: 17 amino acids. The CDR3 bases are TGTGCCAGCTCACCACCAGGACAGGGGAGGAAGGTATCACCCCTCCACTTT. As protein: CASSPPGQGRKVSPLHF.

In this sample, this clone turned up once. J is TRBJ2-1 and V is TRBV5-1; 8 bases are a match to TRBD2. Per the germline V gene, CDR1 is SGHRS and CDR2 is YFSETQ. V trimming: 2 bases; J trimming: 6 bases; junction bases outside the gene matches: 7. The CDR3 sequence is 15 residues long. CDR3 residues: CASSFSGSQVNEQFF. As DNA, the CDR3 is TGCGCCAGCAGCTTCAGCGGGAGCCAGGTCAATGAGCAGTTCTTC.

As for this clone: Its ends do not fully match the called genes, so a read error is possible. This chain joins TRBV7-7 and TRBJ2-7; a weak D match, TRBD2 (6 bases). Germline loops: CDR1 SSHAT, CDR2 FNYEAQ (reference sequence). The CDR3 spans 17 residues. This chain's CDR3 is CASSSRDWGWGSYEQYF. CDR3 in DNA: TGTGCTAGCAGCTCCCGGGACTGGGGCTGGGGCTCCTACGAGCAGTACTTC.

This clone appeared a few times. V gene TRBV27 combines with J gene TRBJ2-7; TRBD1 might be the D (5 bases). Germline lookup yields CDR1 MNHEY and CDR2 SMNVEV (reference sequence). The CDR3 contains 15 residues. V lost 2 bases and J lost 3, with 14 bases in between. The CDR3: CASSLRRQRIYEQYF. The CDR3 DNA follows: TGTGCCAGCAGTTTAAGGAGACAGAGGATCTACGAGCAGTACTTC.

By sample share, this clone is medium-sized. The chain uses TRBV6-2 or TRBV6-3 and TRBJ1-2; 9 bases map to TRBD1. Germline V gives CDR1 MNHEY, CDR2 SVGEGT. The V gene end was trimmed by 0 bases and the J gene end by 8 bases; junction bases not matched to a gene: 7. The CDR3 runs to 15 residues. The CDR3 DNA reads as TGTGCCAGCAGTTACTCGGGACAGGGAACAAGCGGCTACACCTTC. It translates to CASSYSGQGTSGYTF.

DNA for the CDR3: TGTGCCAGCAGTCCGGGAGGAGGTTCAGATACGCAGTATTTT. Its protein product is CASSPGGGSDTQYF. The chain employs TRBV7-9 and TRBJ2-3; 7 bases agree with TRBD2. Germline V gene data show CDR1 as SEHNR and CDR2 as FQNEAQ (reference sequence). The CDR3 is made up of 14 amino acids. V was pared by 6 bases and J by 4 bases, with 7 bases of the junction left unmatched.

J is TRBJ1-4 and V is TRBV15; D might be TRBD1 (5 bases). The CDR3 loop spans 16 amino acids. Germline CDR1 and CDR2: LNHNV and YYDKDF (reference sequence). Trimming pared 0 bases from V and 0 bases from J, leaving 8 bases between. CDR3 loop: CATSRDPRATNEKLFF. The DNA of the CDR3 is TGTGCCACCAGCAGAGACCCCAGGGCAACTAATGAAAAACTGTTTTTT.

Comment on this clone: The same CDR3 can be traced to other DNA sequences in this sample. CDR3 loop: CASSYRDSYGYTF. For the CDR3, the DNA is TGTGCCAGCAGTTACCGGGACAGTTATGGCTACACCTTC. J is TRBJ1-2 and V is TRBV6-5; TRBD1 aligns across 7 bases. The junction had 2 bases not matched to a gene; V was cut back by 2 bases and J by 5 bases. Germline V gene lookup returns CDR1 MNHEY and CDR2 SVGAGI. This CDR3 spans 13 amino acids.

The rearrangement joins TRBV6-5 to TRBJ2-7, with a possible D match to TRBD1 (6 bases). V shed 5 bases and J shed 0 bases, with 14 bases lying between them. The CDR3 length is 15 residues. The germline CDR1 and CDR2 sequences are MNHEY and SVGAGI. Here the CDR3 DNA reads TGTGCCAGCAGTCAGGACAGTTTTAACTCCTACGAGCAGTACTTC. This encodes CASSQDSFNSYEQYF.

J is TRBJ1-6 and V is TRBV6-5, with D tentatively TRBD1 (5 bases). CDR1 MNHEY and CDR2 SVGAGI come from the germline V gene. This CDR3 contains 12 residues. V gave up 2 bases and J gave up 11 bases, with 7 bases separating them. CDR3 bases: TGTGCCAGCAGTTACCGGGGGGCACCCCTCCACTTT. Translating gives CASSYRGAPLHF.

The chain uses TRBV10-3 and TRBJ1-6; D might be TRBD1 (5 bases). Between the trimmed V and J ends, which lost 7 bases and 8 bases, there was a span of 12 bases. This CDR3 region has 13 residues. CDR1 ENHRY and CDR2 SYGVKD come from the germline V gene. Written as DNA, the CDR3 is TGTGCCATCAACGGGGGTAGTGATTCACCCCTCCACTTT. It translates to CAINGGSDSPLHF.

This sequence joins TRBV4-2 and TRBJ2-1; D remains ambiguous. CDR1 LGHNA and CDR2 YNFKEQ come from the germline V gene. The CDR3 has 17 residues. Trimming shortened V by 0 bases and J by 4 bases, and 16 bases separated the two germline ends. CDR3 bases: TGTGCCAGCAGCCAAGAATCAGTGTCTAGTTTATACAATGAGCAGTTCTTC. Translated, it gives CASSQESVSSLYNEQFF.

The chain has TRBV25-1 and TRBJ2-7; maybe TRBD2 (5 bases). The length of the CDR3 is 13 residues. V lost 6 bases and J lost 3, with 12 bases in between. Germline lookup yields CDR1 MGHDK and CDR2 SYGVNS. Here the CDR3 DNA reads TGTGCCAGCAGCGGGGTCAGCCTCTACGAGCAGTACTTC. The encoded protein is CASSGVSLYEQYF.

The rearrangement joins TRBV2 to TRBJ2-7; D not certain. Trimming removed 4 bases at V and 0 bases at J, with 16 bases between. The CDR3 is 16 residues long. In germline, CDR1 is SNHLY, CDR2 FYNNEI. Here the CDR3 DNA reads TGTGCCAGCAGTGGAGGCGGCTACTCGGCCTCCTACGAGCAGTACTTC. Protein product: CASSGGGYSASYEQYF.

This sequence joins TRBV28 and TRBJ2-1; 12 nucleotides line up with TRBD2. With V trimmed by 6 bases and J by 7 bases, 10 bases remained unmatched. The CDR3 is made up of 16 amino acids. Germline loops: CDR1 MDHEN, CDR2 SYDVKM. The CDR3 DNA reads TGTGCCAGCAGCCTAGCGGGAGGGAGGTTTTTGAATGAGCAGTTCTTC. Amino acids: CASSLAGGRFLNEQFF.